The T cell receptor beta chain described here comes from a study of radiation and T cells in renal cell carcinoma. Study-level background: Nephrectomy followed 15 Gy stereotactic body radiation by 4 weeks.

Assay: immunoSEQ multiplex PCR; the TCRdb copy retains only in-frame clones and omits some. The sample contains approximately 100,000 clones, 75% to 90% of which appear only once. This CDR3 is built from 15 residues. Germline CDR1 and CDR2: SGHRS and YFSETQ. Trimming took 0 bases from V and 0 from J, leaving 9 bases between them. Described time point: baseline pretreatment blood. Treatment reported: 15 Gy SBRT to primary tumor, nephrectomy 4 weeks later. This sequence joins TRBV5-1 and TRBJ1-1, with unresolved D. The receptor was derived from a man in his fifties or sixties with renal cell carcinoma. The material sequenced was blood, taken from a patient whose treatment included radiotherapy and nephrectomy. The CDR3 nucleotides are TGCGCCAGCAGCTTGGTGGCGGGTATGAACACTGAAGCTTTCTTT. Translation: CASSLVAGMNTEAFF.